The 25 T cell receptor beta chains listed next were all sequenced from one sample in a study of T cells in localized non-small cell lung cancer. Repertoires were generated with immunoSEQ multiplex PCR, while TCRdb's copy carries only in-frame clones and drops some. The sample includes tens of thousands of clones, roughly 90% of them seen just once. Sequenced material: peripheral blood, taken before any cancer treatment. These TCRs come from an older male donor with stage I squamous cell lung carcinoma.

This sequence joins TRBV30 and TRBJ1-3; D is unclear. With 2 bases removed from V and 0 bases from J, the gap between germline ends came to 11 bases. This CDR3 contains 15 residues. The germline gives CDR1 GTSNPN, CDR2 SVGIG (reference sequence). CDR3 in DNA: TGTGCCTGGAGTTCCGCACTCCACTCTGGAAACACCATATATTTT. Encoded protein: CAWSSALHSGNTIYF.

This clone appeared a few times. The chain uses TRBV9 and TRBJ1-1, with 7 nucleotides matching TRBD1. CDR1 is SGDLS and CDR2 is YYNGEE in the germline V gene. Trimming cost V 4 bases and J 6 bases; bases outside gene matches: 9. This CDR3 has 14 amino acids. Written as DNA, the CDR3 is TGTGCCAGCAGCTCTCGGACAGGCCAAGCTGAAGCTTTCTTT. Its translation: CASSSRTGQAEAFF.

The gene calls are TRBV7-9 and TRBJ2-5; 10 bases align to TRBD2. CDR3 length: 15 amino acids. Germline trimming cut 2 bases from V and 7 bases from J; bases unmatched to any gene: 7. Looked up from germline, CDR1 is SEHNR and CDR2 is FQNEAQ (reference sequence). The CDR3 region has the DNA TGTGCCAGCAGCTTACTAGCGGGAGTACTCGGGACCCAGTACTTC. Translation: CASSLLAGVLGTQYF.

Only a few counts were recorded for this clone. The V call is TRBV7-9, the J call TRBJ2-5, with 7 bases identical to TRBD2. The CDR3 runs 14 residues. V lost 1 base, J lost 3 bases, and 2 bases stayed unmatched. Per the germline V gene, CDR1 is SEHNR and CDR2 is FQNEAQ (reference sequence). The CDR3 region is CASSLGGREETQYF. Written as DNA, the CDR3 is TGTGCCAGCAGCTTAGGGGGGAGGGAAGAGACCCAGTACTTC.

Regarding this clone: Its ends do not fully match the called genes, so a read error is possible. The chain has TRBV20-1 and TRBJ2-1; D not resolved. Germline V gene lookup returns CDR1 DFQATT and CDR2 SNEGSKA (reference sequence). The CDR3 is made up of 11 amino acids. The CDR3: CALSPYNEQFF. The CDR3 DNA follows: TGTGCCCTATCCCCCTACAATGAGCAGTTCTTC.

The chain links TRBV5-6 to TRBJ2-7; 7 bases match TRBD2. The CDR3 sequence is 16 residues long. The junction had 6 bases not matched to a gene; V was cut back by 0 bases and J by 0 bases. Germline V lookup: CDR1 SGHDT, CDR2 YYEEEE. DNA for the CDR3: TGTGCCAGCAGCTTGGAGGTGGGGGGGATCTCCTACGAGCAGTACTTC. Translation: CASSLEVGGISYEQYF.

The chain couples TRBV11-2 to TRBJ2-3, with D tentatively TRBD2 (7 bases). The CDR3 is 16 residues long. The V end lost 5 bases, the J end lost 0 bases, and 15 bases lay between the germline ends. The germline V gene has CDR1 SGHAT and CDR2 FQNNGV. CDR3 sequence: CASSRGGGISTDTQYF. CDR3 in DNA: TGTGCCAGCAGCAGAGGGGGGGGGATAAGCACAGATACGCAGTATTTT. Full variable domain (remainder filled in from reference TRBV11-2 and TRBJ2-3): EAGVAQSPRYKIIEKRQSVAFWCNPISGHATLYWYQQILGQGPKLLIQFQNNGVVDDSQLPKDRFSAERLKGVDSTLKIQPAKLEDSAVYLCASSRGGGISTDTQYFGPGTRLTVL.

The chain recombines TRBV11-2 with TRBJ2-7; D gene unclear. V was pared by 2 bases and J by 3 bases, with 8 bases between. The germline V gene encodes CDR1 SGHAT and CDR2 FQNNGV. This CDR3 is built from 13 residues. In nucleotides, the CDR3 is TGTGCCAGCAGCTTAACTGGGAACTACGAGCAGTACTTC. Translated, it gives CASSLTGNYEQYF.

This clone came up a few times. This chain connects TRBV30 to TRBJ1-5; 8 bases match TRBD1. Germline CDR1 reads GTSNPN; CDR2 reads SVGIG (reference sequence). This CDR3 comprises 15 residues. The V and J ends lost 5 bases and 4 bases, in that order; junction bases with no gene match: 10. The chain's CDR3 is CAWATGQVANQPQHF. The DNA for the CDR3 is TGTGCCTGGGCGACGGGACAGGTCGCAAATCAGCCCCAGCATTTT.

CDR3 DNA: TGTGCCAGCTCAGTGGGACAGGGGACCAAAAACATTCAGTACTTC. Protein: CASSVGQGTKNIQYF. The chain links TRBV18 to TRBJ2-4; 10 bases map to TRBD1. This CDR3 region has 15 residues. With V trimmed by 5 bases and J by 2 bases, 3 bases remained unmatched. Germline CDR1 and CDR2: KGHSH and LQKENI.

The gene calls are TRBV30 and TRBJ1-1; 10 bases are shared with TRBD1. Germline CDR1 is GTSNPN and CDR2 is SVGIG (reference sequence). V was clipped by 4 bases and J by 2 bases; unmatched bases: 7. The CDR3 has 15 residues. The CDR3 region is CAWIPGDRGNTEAFF. CDR3 in DNA: TGTGCCTGGATACCTGGGGACAGGGGTAACACTGAAGCTTTCTTT.

V usage is TRBV4-2 and J usage is TRBJ1-2; D remains unclear. Germline V lookup: CDR1 LGHNA, CDR2 YNFKEQ. Deletions cut 0 bases from V and 6 bases from J, with 11 bases between. This CDR3 spans 14 amino acids. The CDR3 sequence is CASSQEPGSDGYTF. CDR3 coding DNA: TGTGCCAGCAGCCAAGAACCAGGATCGGATGGCTACACCTTC.

The chain recombines TRBV18 with TRBJ2-2; D is unclear. The CDR3 contains 17 residues. The germline V and J ends were trimmed by 3 bases and 1 base, with 15 bases remaining between them. The germline V gene encodes CDR1 KGHSH and CDR2 LQKENI. CDR3 region: CASSPLSLMGNTGELFF. CDR3 bases: TGTGCCAGCTCACCTCTTTCGCTTATGGGGAACACCGGGGAGCTGTTTTTT. Full variable domain (remainder filled in from reference TRBV18 and TRBJ2-2): NAGVMQNPRHLVRRRGQEARLRCSPMKGHSHVYWYRQLPEEGLKFMVYLQKENIIDESGMPKERFSAEFPKEGPSILRIQQVVRGDSAAYFCASSPLSLMGNTGELFFGEGSRLTVL.

The V and J genes are TRBV30 and TRBJ2-3; D may be TRBD2 (6 bases). This CDR3 has 16 residues. The ends were cut back, 0 bases at V and 5 bases at J, with 18 bases in the middle. Germline CDR1 and CDR2: GTSNPN and SVGIG (reference sequence). CDR3 coding DNA: TGTGCCTGGAGTGTAGGGTTAGCGGACCTTGGAGATACGCAGTATTTT. It specifies CAWSVGLADLGDTQYF.

This chain uses TRBV10-3 with TRBJ1-5; tentative D call: TRBD1 (5 bases). CDR1 is ENHRY, CDR2 SYGVKD, per germline. The V gene lost 9 bases and the J gene lost 7 bases, with 16 bases spanning the gap. This CDR3 has 13 residues. The CDR3 spells CAIGPREGQPQHF. In nucleotides, the CDR3 is TGTGCCATAGGCCCCAGGGAAGGACAGCCCCAGCATTTT.

V usage is TRBV7-3 and J usage is TRBJ1-1; the match to TRBD1 covers 7 bases. The trim removed 1 base at V and 7 bases at J, leaving 9 bases unmatched. Germline CDR1 and CDR2: SGHTA and FQGTGA. The CDR3 runs to 15 residues. CDR3 DNA: TGTGCCAGCAGCTTAATGGGAGGGGGCACAGATGAAGCTTTCTTT. The encoded protein is CASSLMGGGTDEAFF.

CDR3 loop: CASSLLPRTGSVNTEAFF. CDR3 DNA sequence: TGTGCCAGCAGCTTACTTCCACGGACAGGGTCGGTGAACACTGAAGCTTTCTTT. The chain links TRBV7-6 to TRBJ1-1, with 8 bases matching TRBD1. The CDR3 extends over 18 amino acids. CDR1 and CDR2 from the germline V gene are SGHVS and FNYEAQ. The V gene end was trimmed by 2 bases and the J gene end by 0 bases; junction bases not matched to a gene: 11.

The chain employs TRBV7-1 and TRBJ2-3, with 7 positions matching TRBD1. TRBV7-1 falls under the ORF class, with uncertain function. V trimming: 4 bases; J trimming: 2 bases; junction bases outside the gene matches: 12. This CDR3 is built from 17 residues. The CDR3: CASSLGGQGYSTDTQYF. CDR3 coding DNA: TGTGCCAGCAGCTTAGGGGGCCAGGGTTACTCCACAGATACGCAGTATTTT.

The chain recombines TRBV30 with TRBJ2-6; TRBD2 might be the D (5 bases). This CDR3 comprises 16 residues. Germline CDR1 GTSNPN, CDR2 SVGIG (reference sequence). V lost 4 bases and J lost 2, with 15 bases in between. CDR3: CAWTLDARAGANVLTF. The CDR3 DNA reads TGTGCCTGGACCCTCGACGCGAGGGCTGGGGCCAACGTCCTGACTTTC. The whole variable domain, remainder taken from reference TRBV30 and TRBJ2-6, is SQTIHQWPATLVQPVGSPLSLECTVEGTSNPNLYWYRQAAGRGLQLLFYSVGIGQISSEVPQNLSASRPQDRQFILSSKKLLLSDSGFYLCAWTLDARAGANVLTFGAGSRLTVL.

The chain's CDR3 is CSVEELAGASGELFF. The CDR3 coding sequence is TGCAGCGTTGAAGAGCTAGCGGGAGCATCCGGGGAGCTGTTTTTT. The rearrangement joins TRBV29-1 to TRBJ2-2; 10 bases are shared with TRBD2. This CDR3 is 15 amino acids long. Germline V gene data show CDR1 as SQVTM and CDR2 as ANQGSEA. The junction had 4 bases not matched to a gene; V was cut back by 0 bases and J by 6 bases.

The chain couples TRBV7-2 to TRBJ2-7; no clear D gene. In germline, CDR1 is SGHTA, CDR2 FQGNSA. V shed 5 bases and J shed 6 bases, with 14 bases lying between them. CDR3 length equals 13 residues. CDR3 loop: CASSPLPAGEQYF. DNA of the CDR3: TGTGCCAGCAGCCCTCTCCCGGCTGGCGAGCAGTACTTC.

The chain joins TRBV9 to TRBJ2-1; 11 bases are shared with TRBD2. The J segment lost 0 bases and the V segment lost 7 bases, leaving 12 bases of the junction unmatched. This CDR3 is 18 amino acids long. Germline V gene data show CDR1 as SGDLS and CDR2 as YYNGEE. CDR3 DNA sequence: TGTGCCAGCTCCCTAGCGGGGGGATCGATACGCTCCTACAATGAGCAGTTCTTC. This codes for CASSLAGGSIRSYNEQFF.

This chain joins TRBV30 and TRBJ1-6; D gene unclear. The CDR3 is made up of 11 amino acids. Trimming shortened V by 0 bases and J by 10 bases, and 4 bases separated the two germline ends. Per germline, CDR1 GTSNPN and CDR2 SVGIG (reference sequence). CDR3 sequence reads: CAWSVNSPLHF. The CDR3 DNA reads as TGTGCCTGGAGTGTGAACTCACCCCTCCACTTT.

The chain carries TRBV2 and TRBJ1-2; D is ambiguous. Germline V gene data show CDR1 as SNHLY and CDR2 as FYNNEI. This CDR3 is built from 12 residues. Trimming removed 6 bases from V and 2 bases from J, with 7 bases in between. The CDR3 region is CASRGGNYGYTF. CDR3 DNA sequence: TGTGCCAGCAGGGGCGGGAACTATGGCTACACCTTC.

The rearrangement joins TRBV6-1 to TRBJ1-2; D is unresolved. Germline CDR1 MNHNS, CDR2 SASEGT. The CDR3 loop spans 12 amino acids. V was cut by 4 bases and J by 2 bases, with 5 bases left in between. The CDR3 is CASSAANYGYTF. In nucleotides, the CDR3 is TGTGCCAGCAGTGCAGCAAACTATGGCTACACCTTC.